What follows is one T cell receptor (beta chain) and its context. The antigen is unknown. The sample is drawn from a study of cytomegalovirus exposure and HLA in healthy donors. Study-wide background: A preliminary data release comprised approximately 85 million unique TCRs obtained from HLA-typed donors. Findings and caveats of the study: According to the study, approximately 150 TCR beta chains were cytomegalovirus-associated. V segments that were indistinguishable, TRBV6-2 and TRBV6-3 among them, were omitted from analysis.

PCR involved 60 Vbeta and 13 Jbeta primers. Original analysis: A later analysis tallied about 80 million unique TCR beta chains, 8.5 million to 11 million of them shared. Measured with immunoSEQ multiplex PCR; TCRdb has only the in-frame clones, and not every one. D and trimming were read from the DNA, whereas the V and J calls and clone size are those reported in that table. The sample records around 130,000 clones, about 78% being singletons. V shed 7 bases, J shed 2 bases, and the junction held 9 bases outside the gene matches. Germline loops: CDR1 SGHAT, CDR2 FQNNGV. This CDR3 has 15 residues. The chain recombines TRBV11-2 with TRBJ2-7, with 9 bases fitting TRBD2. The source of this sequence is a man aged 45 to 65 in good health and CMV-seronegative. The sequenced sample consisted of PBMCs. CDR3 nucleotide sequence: TGTGCCAGCACCTTTGGAGCGGGAGGAGCCTACGAGCAGTACTTC. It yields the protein CASTFGAGGAYEQYF.